Following are 28 T cell receptor beta chains from one sample sequenced in a study of blood T cell repertoires in COVID-19 (dated by TCRdb to 2020 to 2022). The library came from the immunoSEQ multiplex PCR assay. The clones in this table, taken by TCRdb from immuneACCESS, are in-frame only. Not every clone is retained; where verified, under half of the shortfall comes from an unresolved V gene, and the cause of the rest is unknown. Counted in this sample were about 170,000 clones; 84% of them appeared once. 13% to 15% of the sample is taken by the ten largest. Sequenced material: peripheral blood. These receptors originate from a young man with active or convalescent COVID-19.

The rearrangement uses TRBV6-4 and TRBJ2-1, with D possibly being TRBD2 (6 bases). The germline V gene encodes CDR1 MRHNA and CDR2 SNTAGT. The CDR3 contains 13 residues. Trimming pared 2 bases from V and 7 bases from J, leaving 9 bases between. CDR3 bases: TGTGCCAGCAGTGACGAGGAGGGAAATGAGCAGTTCTTC. Protein: CASSDEEGNEQFF.

The chain joins TRBV5-1 to TRBJ2-3; D is possibly TRBD2 (5 bases). The CDR3 runs to 19 residues. The V gene's germline CDR1 is SGHRS and CDR2 YFSETQ. V was cut by 1 base and J by 0 bases, with 21 bases left in between. Written as DNA, the CDR3 is TGCGCCAGCAGCTTGTTGATCAATCCGAGGGCTACTAGCACAGATACGCAGTATTTT. It translates to CASSLLINPRATSTDTQYF.

The rearrangement joins TRBV11-2 to TRBJ2-1; possibly TRBD1 for D (5 bases). Germline CDR1 reads SGHAT; CDR2 reads FQNNGV. The CDR3 extends over 14 amino acids. Trimming took off 2 bases at V and 8 bases at J, with 13 bases between the two ends. This CDR3 is CASSLILQGDEQFF. In DNA form, the CDR3 reads TGTGCCAGCAGCTTAATTCTCCAGGGCGATGAGCAGTTCTTC. Filled out from reference TRBV11-2 and TRBJ2-1, the complete variable domain reads EAGVAQSPRYKIIEKRQSVAFWCNPISGHATLYWYQQILGQGPKLLIQFQNNGVVDDSQLPKDRFSAERLKGVDSTLKIQPAKLEDSAVYLCASSLILQGDEQFFGPGTRLTVL.

The CDR3 DNA reads as TGTGCCAGCAGTTACTGGAGGGGAGGGGGAACAGATACGCAGTATTTT. Translating gives CASSYWRGGGTDTQYF. The rearrangement uses TRBV6-6 and TRBJ2-3; D possibly corresponds to TRBD2 (7 bases). Germline V gives CDR1 MNHNY, CDR2 SVGAGI (reference sequence). The CDR3 is 16 amino acids. The V end lost 1 base, the J end lost 3 bases, and 14 bases lay between the germline ends.

The chain is built from TRBV7-9 and TRBJ1-6; the D gene is possibly TRBD1 (6 bases). V was clipped by 3 bases and J by 9 bases, with 18 bases between them. The germline gives CDR1 SEHNR, CDR2 FQNEAQ (reference sequence). This CDR3 has 16 residues. For the CDR3, the DNA is TGTGCCAGCAGCTTTTTCAGGGGACAACCTTTTTCACCCCTCCACTTT. This sequence encodes CASSFFRGQPFSPLHF. The variable domain in full, with the rest retrieved from reference TRBV7-9 and TRBJ1-6, is DTGVSQNPRHKITKRGQNVTFRCDPISEHNRLYWYRQTLGQGPEFLTYFQNEAQLEKSRLLSDRFSAERPKGSFSTLEIQRTEQGDSAMYLCASSFFRGQPFSPLHFGNGTRLTVT.

This rearrangement joins TRBV12-3 or TRBV12-4 to TRBJ2-1, with D possibly TRBD1 on 6 matching bases. The CDR3 runs 12 residues. V was trimmed by 6 bases and J by 8 bases, leaving 11 bases between them. CDR3 nucleotides: TGTGCCAGCAGCCTTACAGGGCATGAGCAGTTCTTC. Translated: CASSLTGHEQFF.

This clone was seen only once. CDR3 amino acids: CASSLGTSGVSYTQYF. CDR3 sequence (DNA): TGTGCCAGCAGCCTTGGGACTAGCGGGGTTTCATATACGCAGTATTTT. This chain connects TRBV4-2 to TRBJ2-3; TRBD2 matches at 13 bases. The CDR3 is made up of 16 amino acids. Germline CDR1 LGHNA, CDR2 YNFKEQ. Trimming removed 4 bases from V and 7 bases from J; junction bases left unmatched: 8.

The chain carries TRBV11-3 and TRBJ2-3, with a tentative D call TRBD2 (5 bases). The germline CDR1 and CDR2 sequences are SGHNT and YENEEA. Trimming removed 0 bases at V and 3 bases at J, with 7 bases between. CDR3 size: 14 residues. CDR3 sequence (DNA): TGTGCCAGCAGCTTAGATAGCGCAACAGATACGCAGTATTTT. Protein sequence: CASSLDSATDTQYF.

The CDR3 loop reads CASSPQDREAQYF. The CDR3 region has the DNA TGTGCCAGCTCACCCCAAGACAGGGAGGCGCAGTATTTT. The genes are TRBV18 and TRBJ2-3, with a weak D call TRBD1 (7 bases). Germline CDR1 KGHSH, CDR2 LQKENI. The CDR3 length is 13 residues. V lost 3 bases to trimming and J lost 10 bases, with 14 bases between them.

CDR3 in DNA: TGTGCCAGCAGCACGACAAGAAACACCGGGGAGCTGTTTTTT. Protein sequence: CASSTTRNTGELFF. The genes are TRBV2 and TRBJ2-2; the D is unclear. Looked up from germline, CDR1 is SNHLY and CDR2 is FYNNEI. The CDR3 contains 14 residues. Trimming shortened V by 6 bases and J by 2 bases, and 10 bases separated the two germline ends.

V and J are TRBV3-1 (or the pseudogene TRBV3-2) and TRBJ2-3; TRBD2 agrees at 8 bases. Trimming took 3 bases from V and 4 from J; bases not matched to a gene: 15. CDR1 is LGHDT and CDR2 is YNNKEL in the germline V gene (reference sequence). This CDR3 region has 18 residues. Written as DNA, the CDR3 is TGTGCCAGCAGCCAGGGACTAGACGTAAAAGGAGGGGCAGATACGCAGTATTTT. Translation gives CASSQGLDVKGGADTQYF.

The chain is built from TRBV6-5 and TRBJ1-2; D might be TRBD1 (5 bases). The germline V gene encodes CDR1 MNHEY and CDR2 SVGAGI. The CDR3 contains 14 residues. V lost 0 bases and J 4 bases, leaving 9 bases between the germline ends. The CDR3 DNA is TGTGCCAGCAGTTACTCCGCAGGGCGCTATGGCTACACCTTC. It specifies CASSYSAGRYGYTF.

J is TRBJ1-5 and V is TRBV2, with D perhaps TRBD1 (5 bases). This CDR3 region has 13 residues. The ends were cut back, 2 bases at V and 7 bases at J, with 9 bases in the middle. Germline CDR1 is SNHLY and CDR2 is FYNNEI. DNA of the CDR3: TGTGCCAGCAGTGAACAGGGCGGACAGCCCCAGCATTTT. Encoded protein: CASSEQGGQPQHF.

This chain links TRBV19 with TRBJ1-2; TRBD1 matches at 8 bases. The CDR3 has 14 amino acids. Trimming at V came to 8 bases and at J to 6 bases, leaving 11 bases not matched to a gene. CDR1 and CDR2 (germline): LNHDA, SQIVND (reference sequence). In nucleotides, the CDR3 is TGTGCCAGTCAACCCCGGACAGGGACCCATGGCTACACCTTC. Translation gives CASQPRTGTHGYTF.

The chain joins TRBV3-1 (or the pseudogene TRBV3-2) to TRBJ1-2; 9 bases are a match to TRBD1. The CDR3 length is 15 residues. Germline values: CDR1 LGHDT, CDR2 YNNKEL (reference sequence). V trimming: 0 bases; J trimming: 6 bases; junction bases outside the gene matches: 5. CDR3 amino acids: CASSQDLTGGHGYTF. CDR3 nucleotides: TGTGCCAGCAGCCAAGATTTGACAGGGGGGCATGGCTACACCTTC.

This clone is classed as medium-sized (0.01 to 0.1%). This sequence joins TRBV14 and TRBJ2-1; D ambiguous. Germline CDR1 SGHDN, CDR2 FVKESK. V was cut by 0 bases and J by 12 bases, with 18 bases left in between. This CDR3 comprises 15 residues. Here the CDR3 reads CASSQERVAGPGQFF. Written as DNA, the CDR3 is TGTGCCAGCAGCCAAGAGAGAGTAGCTGGCCCTGGGCAGTTCTTC. Full variable domain (outside the CDR3, taken from reference TRBV14 and TRBJ2-1): EAGVTQFPSHSVIEKGQTVTLRCDPISGHDNLYWYRRVMGKEIKFLLHFVKESKQDESGMPNNRFLAERTGGTYSTLKVQPAELEDSGVYFCASSQERVAGPGQFFGPGTRLTVL.

This clone is a singleton in its sample. This chain links TRBV29-1 with TRBJ1-6, with TRBD1 matching over 7 bases. This CDR3 is 13 amino acids long. Trimming took 6 bases from V and 5 from J; bases not matched to a gene: 4. CDR1 and CDR2 (germline): SQVTM, ANQGSEA. The CDR3 here is CSVGTDNNSPLHF. The DNA for the CDR3 is TGCAGCGTCGGGACAGATAATAATTCACCCCTCCACTTT.

The CDR3 loop reads CASRVAQASYNSPLHF. The CDR3, as DNA: TGTGCCAGCAGGGTCGCTCAGGCCTCCTATAATTCACCCCTCCACTTT. The chain carries TRBV2 and TRBJ1-6; D is unclear. V was cut by 6 bases and J by 0 bases, with 12 bases left in between. CDR1 is SNHLY and CDR2 is FYNNEI in the germline V gene. The CDR3 is 16 amino acids.

This chain connects TRBV29-1 to TRBJ2-5; 7 bases agree with TRBD1. The CDR3 runs 13 residues. The V gene end was trimmed by 3 bases and the J gene end by 5 bases; junction bases not matched to a gene: 6. The germline CDR1 and CDR2 sequences are SQVTM and ANQGSEA. CDR3 in amino acids: CSVDLGQLETQYF. The CDR3 DNA reads as TGCAGCGTTGATTTGGGACAGCTTGAGACCCAGTACTTC.

The V gene is TRBV28, the J gene TRBJ1-1; TRBD1 aligns across 7 bases. Germline CDR1 is MDHEN and CDR2 is SYDVKM. This CDR3 is 15 amino acids long. V lost 6 bases, J lost 0 bases, and 7 bases stayed unmatched. CDR3 bases: TGTGCCAGCAGGAGACAGGGACAGATGAACACTGAAGCTTTCTTT. This encodes CASRRQGQMNTEAFF.

This CDR3 reads CASSDGPRDYNEQFF. As DNA, the CDR3 is TGTGCCAGCAGTGATGGGCCCCGGGATTACAATGAGCAGTTCTTC. The V call is TRBV6-4, the J call TRBJ2-1; D perhaps matches TRBD2 (5 bases). The germline V and J ends were trimmed by 3 bases and 4 bases, with 13 bases remaining between them. CDR3 size: 15 residues. Germline V CDR1 and CDR2: MRHNA, SNTAGT.

The V gene is TRBV28, the J gene TRBJ2-2; 7 bases match TRBD2. CDR1 is MDHEN and CDR2 is SYDVKM in the germline V gene. The CDR3 totals 16 residues. V lost 6 bases and J lost 2; bases outside the gene matches: 9. CDR3 in DNA: TGTGCCAGCAGCCCGCCTAGCGGTAGAAACACCGGGGAGCTGTTTTTT. This sequence encodes CASSPPSGRNTGELFF.

The chain couples TRBV2 to TRBJ1-2, with D maybe TRBD1 (6 bases). Germline V gives CDR1 SNHLY, CDR2 FYNNEI. The length of the CDR3 is 12 residues. Trimming removed 8 bases from V and 7 bases from J, with 14 bases in between. CDR3 in amino acids: CASEVGGAGYTF. The CDR3 nucleotides read TGTGCCAGCGAGGTCGGGGGGGCTGGCTACACCTTC.

The rearrangement uses TRBV4-1 and TRBJ1-3, with D unresolved. Per germline, CDR1 MGHRA and CDR2 YSYEKL. Trimming shortened V by 5 bases and J by 0 bases, and 11 bases separated the two germline ends. CDR3 length: 15 residues. Written as DNA, the CDR3 is TGCGCCAGCAGCAGCTATCCCACCTCTGGAAACACCATATATTTT. This gives the protein CASSSYPTSGNTIYF.

The V gene is TRBV4-2, the J gene TRBJ2-1, with 7 bases matching TRBD2. CDR3 length equals 15 residues. The V gene's germline CDR1 is LGHNA and CDR2 YNFKEQ. V trimming: 1 base; J trimming: 6 bases; junction bases outside the gene matches: 6. The CDR3 nucleotides are TGTGCCAGCAGCCAAGTGGGGGAGGGTTTCAATGAGCAGTTCTTC. Translating gives CASSQVGEGFNEQFF.

The V call is TRBV5-6, the J call TRBJ1-2; 11 nucleotides align to TRBD1. Germline CDR1 and CDR2: SGHDT and YYEEEE. J lost 6 bases, V lost 3 bases, and 13 bases had no gene match. CDR3 size: 17 residues. The CDR3 sequence is CASSSEFTGTGGHGYTF. For the CDR3, the DNA is TGTGCCAGCAGCTCGGAATTCACCGGGACAGGGGGTCATGGCTACACCTTC.

The rearrangement links TRBV7-9 to TRBJ1-1; D possibly corresponds to TRBD1 (5 bases). V dropped 6 bases and J dropped 4 bases, with 15 bases sitting between them. CDR1 and CDR2 (germline): SEHNR, FQNEAQ (reference sequence). CDR3 length: 14 residues. The CDR3 region has the DNA TGTGCCAGCAGTGGCGGACATGCGTCCACTGAAGCTTTCTTT. This translates into CASSGGHASTEAFF. Based on the CDR3 plus reference TRBV7-9 and TRBJ1-1, the full variable domain is DTGVSQNPRHKITKRGQNVTFRCDPISEHNRLYWYRQTLGQGPEFLTYFQNEAQLEKSRLLSDRFSAERPKGSFSTLEIQRTEQGDSAMYLCASSGGHASTEAFFGQGTRLTVV.

The chain links TRBV9 to TRBJ2-3, with 11 nucleotides matching TRBD2. V was pared by 3 bases and J by 2 bases, with 5 bases of the junction left unmatched. This CDR3 spans 16 amino acids. The germline CDR1 and CDR2 sequences are SGDLS and YYNGEE. The CDR3 coding sequence is TGTGCCAGCAGCGACTCTAGCGGGGGGCCCACAGATACGCAGTATTTT. Translating it yields CASSDSSGGPTDTQYF. Supplemented by reference TRBV9 and TRBJ2-3, the full variable domain reads DSGVTQTPKHLITATGQRVTLRCSPRSGDLSVYWYQQSLDQGLQFLIQYYNGEERAKGNILERFSAQQFPDLHSELNLSSLELGDSALYFCASSDSSGGPTDTQYFGPGTRLTVL.